A selection of T cell receptor beta chains follows, all from one sample in a study of blood T cells in healthy people across ages. Each CDR3 protein is one row after TCRdb ran MiXCR on the 5' RACE reads. The sample lists approximately 350,000 distinct CDR3 sequences, approximately 52% occurring once. Sequencing was performed on blood. These receptors all stem from a man aged 55 to 70 in good health. Both conserved end residues are part of each CDR3. The D gene is left open where the match is weak. Clone size appears in some rows only: once, few, many, or a class for an expanded clone.

NA,few,TRBJ2-1,TRBV5-1,CASSLAWASSYNEQFF,TGCGCCAGCAGCTTGGCTTGGGCTAGCAGCTACAATGAGCAGTTCTTC
TRBD2,NA,TRBJ2-7,TRBV20-1,CSARAGTSGIVNEQYF,TGCAGTGCTAGAGCCGGGACTAGCGGGATAGTCAATGAGCAGTACTTC
NA,many,TRBJ2-1,TRBV3-1,CASSPTDLRLFF,TGTGCCAGCAGCCCGACGGACCTCCGTCTGTTCTTC
NA,NA,TRBJ1-1,TRBV12-3/TRBV12-4,CASSPSRASTEAFF,TGTGCCAGCAGCCCCAGCCGGGCCAGCACTGAAGCTTTCTTT
NA,many,TRBJ2-5,TRBV3-1,CASSQFSGQETQYF,TGTGCCAGCAGCCAATTCTCTGGACAAGAGACCCAGTACTTC
NA,NA,TRBJ2-2,TRBV7-2,CASTQLPNTGELFF,TGTGCCAGCACCCAACTACCGAACACCGGGGAGCTGTTTTTT
TRBD2,NA,TRBJ2-1,TRBV20-1,CSARISGRRLENEQFF,TGCAGTGCTAGGATTAGCGGGAGACGATTGGAGAATGAGCAGTTCTTC
NA,many,TRBJ2-3,TRBV20-1,CSARDSGRSTDTQYF,TGCAGTGCTAGAGACTCCGGGAGAAGCACAGATACGCAGTATTTT
NA,NA,TRBJ2-7,TRBV6-5,CASSSVKSYEQYF,TGTGCCAGCAGTTCCGTCAAGTCCTACGAGCAGTACTTC
NA,NA,TRBJ2-7,TRBV12-3/TRBV12-4,CASSLIQGGSYEQYF,TGTGCCAGCAGTTTAATTCAGGGCGGATCCTACGAGCAGTACTTC
NA,once,TRBJ2-1,TRBV18,CASSPGKGTYNEQFF,TGTGCCAGCTCACCGGGGAAGGGAACCTACAATGAGCAGTTCTTC
NA,NA,TRBJ2-1,TRBV29-1,CSVGDGPDNEQFF,TGCAGCGTTGGGGATGGACCAGACAATGAGCAGTTCTTC
NA,NA,TRBJ2-2,TRBV27,CASSLAATGELFF,TGTGCCAGCAGTTTAGCGGCCACCGGGGAGCTGTTTTTT
NA,many,TRBJ2-2,TRBV10-3,CAISESVSNTGELFF,TGTGCCATCAGTGAGTCAGTTTCGAACACCGGGGAGCTGTTTTTT
NA,many,TRBJ2-1,TRBV13,CASSPGGEQFF,TGTGCCAGCAGCCCCGGTGGTGAGCAGTTCTTC
NA,NA,TRBJ1-5,TRBV20-1,CSALQGVGQPQHF,TGCAGTGCTCTGCAGGGAGTCGGGCAGCCCCAGCATTTT
NA,NA,TRBJ1-5,TRBV27,CASSPRGNNQPQHF,TGTGCCAGCAGTCCTAGAGGGAATAATCAACCCCAGCATTTT
TRBD1,NA,TRBJ1-4,TRBV18,CASSPQGGEKLFF,TGTGCCAGCTCACCCCAGGGGGGAGAAAAACTGTTTTTT
TRBD2,NA,TRBJ2-7,TRBV28,CASSYLGTNGSYEQYF,TGTGCCAGCAGTTACCTGGGGACTAACGGGAGCTACGAGCAGTACTTC
TRBD2,NA,TRBJ2-1,TRBV2,CASSDMTSGRYNEQFF,TGTGCCAGCAGTGATATGACTAGCGGGAGATACAATGAGCAGTTCTTC
NA,NA,TRBJ1-1,TRBV5-1,CASSGGSKGTEAFF,TGCGCCAGCAGCGGGGGATCAAAAGGGACCGAAGCTTTCTTT
NA,NA,TRBJ2-7,TRBV12-3/TRBV12-4,CASSLWDTQYF,TGTGCCAGCAGTTTATGGGACACCCAGTACTTC